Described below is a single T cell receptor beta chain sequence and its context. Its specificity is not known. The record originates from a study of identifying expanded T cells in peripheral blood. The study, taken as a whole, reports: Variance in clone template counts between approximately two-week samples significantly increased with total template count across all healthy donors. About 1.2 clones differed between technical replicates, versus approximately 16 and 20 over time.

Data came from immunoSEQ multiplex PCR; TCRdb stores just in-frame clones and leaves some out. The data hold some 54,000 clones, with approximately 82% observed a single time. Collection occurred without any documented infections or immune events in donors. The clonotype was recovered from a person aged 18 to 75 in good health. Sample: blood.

The CDR3 sequence is CASRQIYQETQYF. The CDR3 DNA reads TGTGCCAGCAGGCAAATCTACCAAGAGACCCAGTACTTC. V is TRBV6-1 and J is TRBJ2-5; no firm D call. Germline values: CDR1 MNHNS, CDR2 SASEGT. The germline V and J ends were trimmed by 6 bases and 0 bases, with 8 bases remaining between them. This CDR3 spans 13 amino acids.